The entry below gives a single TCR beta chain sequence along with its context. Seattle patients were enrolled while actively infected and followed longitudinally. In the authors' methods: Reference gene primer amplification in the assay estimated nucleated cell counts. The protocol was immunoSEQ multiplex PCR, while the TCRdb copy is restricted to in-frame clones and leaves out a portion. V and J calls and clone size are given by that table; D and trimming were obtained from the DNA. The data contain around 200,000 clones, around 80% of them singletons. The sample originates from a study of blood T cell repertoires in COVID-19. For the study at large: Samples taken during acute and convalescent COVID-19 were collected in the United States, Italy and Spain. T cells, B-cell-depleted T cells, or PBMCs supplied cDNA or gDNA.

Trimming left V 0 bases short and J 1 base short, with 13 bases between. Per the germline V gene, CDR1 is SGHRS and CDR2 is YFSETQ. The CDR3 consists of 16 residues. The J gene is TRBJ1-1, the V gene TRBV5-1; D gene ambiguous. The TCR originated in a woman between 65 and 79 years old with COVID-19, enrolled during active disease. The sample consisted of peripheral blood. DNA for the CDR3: TGCGCCAGCAGCTTGGTGCCCTCCGGAGGGAACACTGAAGCTTTCTTT. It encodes CASSLVPSGGNTEAFF.